This section outlines one TCR beta chain sequence together with its context. CD8+ and CD4+ T cells from blood underwent TCR beta sequencing. Healthy donors served as the controls. They were matched for age and sex. Negative magnetic isolation gave CD8+ and CD4+ cells; FACS enriched CD8+ TEMRA. The data were taken from a study of CD8 T cells in Susac syndrome. This CDR3 spans 16 amino acids. Per germline, CDR1 SGHDN and CDR2 FVKESK. V was shortened by 2 bases and J by 2 bases, with 12 bases between the two germline ends. The authors reverse transcribed roughly 0.5 to 1 ug RNA with random hexamers. The authors amplified TCR beta CDR3 across 54 Vbeta and 13 Jbeta using immunoSEQ multiplex PCR. TCRdb re-derived calls from the immunoSEQ multiplex PCR reads in MiXCR, one entry per CDR3 protein. The table lists over 95,000 distinct CDR3 sequences, just under 95% of them singletons.

What was sequenced was CD8+ T cells from PBMCs. This sequence joins TRBV14 and TRBJ2-2; possibly TRBD2 for D (5 bases). The sequence was obtained from a human donor in good health. The CDR3 DNA reads as TGTGCCAGCAGCCAATGGGTAGCGCGTAACACCGGGGAGCTGTTTTTT. Protein: CASSQWVARNTGELFF.